This note documents a single TCR beta chain sequence. This clone appeared once. The clone's antigen remains unknown. No base-level quality is on record; no much larger clone is a single base apart. The data stem from a study of cytomegalovirus exposure and HLA in healthy donors (dated by TCRdb to 2016 to 2017). About the study as a whole: The roughly 650 repertoires of the first cohort and the approximately 110 validation repertoires were produced on the same platform, according to a later analysis. The study aimed to test whether signatures of past pathogen exposure could be identified by cataloging public T cell receptors. A separate validation cohort of roughly 120 different subjects was used in addition to the roughly 700-subject first cohort. To predict cytomegalovirus infection status, the study brought together high-throughput TCR immunosequencing, statistical association of individual TCRs with disease status, and machine learning.

The method behind the library was the immunoSEQ multiplex PCR assay. Turning to the authors' computational methods: To diagnose cytomegalovirus status from the catalog of TCR beta chain sequences, a statistical classification framework was built. TCRdb retrieved this table from immuneACCESS and kept in-frame rearrangements only. Not all clones are present; in checked studies, unresolved V genes account for under half, and no reason is known for the remainder. That table gives V, J and clone size, and the DNA gave D and trimming. The sample table records roughly 52,000 clones; around 90% of these occur just once. The ten biggest clones cover just over 3% of the sample. Separate from the approximately 700-subject first cohort, the validation cohort of 90 to 150 subjects was the group to which the donors belonged. Overall study outcomes, separate from this receptor: All 120 or so repertoires were used to score co-occurrence in the validation cohort in a later analysis, because that analysis had no HLA typing for the cohort. The classifier was reported to diagnose cytomegalovirus status with high specificity and sensitivity in both the original and validation cohorts. In a later analysis, TCRs clustered in the first cohort were found to also tend to co-occur in the roughly 120 validation repertoires, with 90% to 95% of cluster scores above 0. While some public TCRs were present in many individuals, most TCR sequences turned up only very rarely across donors. The authors suggested that the approach could potentially be generalized to other disease states and immunological phenotypes. The study listed 150 to 200 TCR beta chains as associated with cytomegalovirus. A few of the identified cytomegalovirus-associated TCR beta chains were confirmed in vitro to be specific for cytomegalovirus antigens.

Sequences KGHSH (CDR1) and LQKENI (CDR2) are obtained from the germline V gene. The CDR3, cysteine through phenylalanine, is 14 amino acids long. Kept here is only the CDR3 DNA, which spans 42 bases and is read in frame from base 1. V ends up 0 bases short and J 2 bases short, with an unmatched junction base count of 1. The chain couples TRBV18 to TRBJ2-7; a stretch of 7 junction bases matches TRBD1. Sequencing input: PBMCs. The receptor's source is a young man in good health and CMV-seronegative. The nucleotide sequence reads TGTGCCAGCTCACCACCGGGACAGCCCTACGAGCAGTACTTC. This encodes CASSPPGQPYEQYF.